The 17 T cell receptor beta chains reported below all come from one sample, sequenced in a study of CD8+ T cells in alopecia areata. The sorting of pooled cutaneous lymph node cells relied on CD4, CD8alpha, NKG2D, NKG2ACE and other markers. Sequencing used cDNA as its template, made by extracting RNA and reverse transcribing it. Sequenced by immunoSEQ multiplex PCR; TCRdb stores in-frame clones only, minus some. The sample has 290,000 or so clones, none seen only once. Sample: CD4+ T cells sorted from a lymph node. The receptors here all came from a C3H/HeJ mouse with alopecia areata. Strain haplotype (MHC): H2-k.

In the case of this clone: A much larger clone lies a single base off, so this may be a read error. Mouse germline and gene names are used. The read halts 4 residues ahead of the CDR3 end, with the missing end drawn from the germline J gene. The same CDR3 arises from other DNA sequences in this sample as well. The V call is TRBV5, the J call TRBJ2-2, with D tentatively TRBD2 (6 bases). The CDR3 is 15 amino acids. Trimming removed 3 bases from V and 0 bases from J, with 8 bases in between. Germline CDR1 is LGHNA and CDR2 is YNLKQL (reference sequence). Incomplete CDR3 DNA: TGTGCCAGCAGCCACTGGGGAGCAAACACCGGG. Translation: CASSHWGANTG. The whole CDR3 protein is CASSHWGANTGQLYF.

Of note for this clone: The gene names given are mouse names. Sequencing ends 4 residues short of the CDR3 end; the germline J gene provides the rest. The gene calls are TRBV4 and TRBJ2-3, with a weak D call TRBD1 (5 bases). Looked up from germline, CDR1 is LGHDT and CDR2 is YNNKQL (reference sequence). The CDR3 has 14 amino acids. The germline V and J ends were trimmed by 5 bases and 0 bases, with 9 bases remaining between them. The CDR3 is CASSMTASAETLYF. The part of the CDR3 DNA that was read is TGTGCCAGCAGCATGACAGCGAGTGCAGAA.

This clone was observed a few times. The gene names here belong to mouse. Read data end 4 residues before the CDR3 end; the end is taken from the germline J gene. The chain uses TRBV31 and TRBJ2-1; 12 bases are a match to TRBD2. The CDR3 runs 16 residues. Germline assignment: CDR1 GKSSPN and CDR2 SITVG. V lost 0 bases, J lost 3 bases, and 3 bases stayed unmatched. CDR3 DNA, as far as it was read: TGTGCCTGGAGTCTCGGGACTGGGGGGTCCTATGCT. Translating it yields CAWSLGTGGSYA. From start to end, the CDR3 is CAWSLGTGGSYAEQFF.

Of note for this clone: Any gene name here is a mouse gene name. The read ends 4 residues before the CDR3 terminus; that terminus is restored from the germline J gene. The V and J genes are TRBV5 and TRBJ2-2; 9 bases are shared with TRBD1. With V trimmed by 5 bases and J by 3 bases, 4 bases remained unmatched. The CDR3 runs 15 residues. Germline V lookup: CDR1 LGHNA, CDR2 YNLKQL (reference sequence). Incomplete CDR3 DNA: TGTGCCAGCAGCGCGACAGGGGGGGACACCGGG. This translates into CASSATGGDTG. The complete CDR3 protein is CASSATGGDTGQLYF.

A note on this clone: Gene names and germline refer to mouse. With the read ending 4 residues before the CDR3 end, the germline J gene is used to fill in that end. V and J are TRBV19 and TRBJ2-1; perhaps TRBD2 as D (5 bases). The CDR3 covers 12 residues. The germline V gene has CDR1 FNHDT and CDR2 SITEND (reference sequence). Between the trimmed V and J ends, which lost 6 bases and 4 bases, there was a span of 8 bases. CDR3 DNA, as far as it was read: TGTGCCAGCAAGGCTGGGTATGCT. Residues: CASKAGYA. The CDR3, in full, reads CASKAGYAEQFF.

This clone was found a few times. Mouse names are used for the genes. The CDR3 end lies 4 residues beyond the end of the read and is filled in from the germline J gene. The chain recombines TRBV19 with TRBJ2-2, with 8 bases lining up with TRBD1. CDR3 size: 15 residues. Germline CDR1 and CDR2: FNHDT and SITEND (reference sequence). With V trimmed by 6 bases and J by 3 bases, 7 bases remained unmatched. Incomplete CDR3 DNA: TGTGCCAGCACCCGGACAGGGAGGGACACCGGG. It specifies CASTRTGRDTG. The entire CDR3 reads CASTRTGRDTGQLYF.

This clone was detected only a few times. Gene names are mouse gene names. The sequenced fragment ends 3 residues before the CDR3 boundary, so the rest is inferred from the germline J gene. The V gene is TRBV13-2, the J gene TRBJ1-6, with D unresolved. Being an ORF, TRBJ1-6 has a function that is uncertain. The CDR3 extends over 12 amino acids. Germline loops: CDR1 NNHNN, CDR2 SYGAGS (reference sequence). V was shortened by 4 bases and J by 5 bases, with 4 bases between the two germline ends. The sequenced CDR3 bases are TGTGCCAGCGGTACAAATAATTCGCCC. Amino acid sequence: CASGTNNSP. The full CDR3 reads CASGTNNSPLYF.

In this sample, this clone turned up a few times. Genes and germline are mouse. The CDR3 end falls 3 residues outside the read, so it is completed with the germline J gene. The rearrangement uses TRBV13-1 and TRBJ1-6; TRBD1 might be the D (5 bases). TRBJ1-6 is an ORF, with its function uncertain. V was cut by 2 bases and J by 4 bases, with 10 bases left in between. CDR3 length equals 15 residues. Germline CDR1 is NSHNY and CDR2 is SYGAGN. CDR3 DNA, as far as it was read: TGTGCCAGCAGTGACGACAGCTTTTATAATTCGCCC. Translated, it gives CASSDDSFYNSP. The entire CDR3 reads CASSDDSFYNSPLYF.

As to this clone: Mouse germline and gene names are used. The read ends 4 residues early relative to the CDR3; the germline J gene fills the gap. This chain links TRBV14 with TRBJ2-1, with 10 bases fitting TRBD2. The V gene's germline CDR1 is SGHDT and CDR2 FRDEAV. CDR3 length: 15 amino acids. The trim removed 2 bases at V and 5 bases at J, leaving 4 bases unmatched. Partial CDR3 DNA: TGTGCCAGCAGTTTGTCTGGGGGGGCGGATGCT. Translation: CASSLSGGADA. The full CDR3 protein is CASSLSGGADAEQFF.

This clone occurred a few times. The genes are named according to mouse. The DNA ends 4 residues before the CDR3 does, and the rest of the CDR3 is filled in from the germline J gene. The chain is built from TRBV13-1 and TRBJ2-4, with 10 bases lining up with TRBD2. CDR3 length: 15 residues. Germline assignment: CDR1 NSHNY and CDR2 SYGAGN. Trimming cost V 7 bases and J 0 bases; bases outside gene matches: 5. The CDR3 reads CASAQLGGSQNTLYF. The covered CDR3 bases are TGTGCCAGCGCTCAACTGGGGGGGAGTCAAAAC.

In its sample, this clone was seen a few times. All gene names here are mouse names. The sequence runs out 4 residues before the end of the CDR3; the remainder is reconstructed from the germline J gene. Other DNA sequences in the sample encode the same CDR3. This chain links TRBV13-1 with TRBJ2-5, with D uncertain. The ends were cut back, 3 bases at V and 3 bases at J, with 8 bases in the middle. The CDR3 is 13 amino acids. Germline V gene sequence: CDR1 NSHNY, CDR2 SYGAGN. The CDR3 bases that were read are TGTGCCAGCAGTGCAACAGCGCAAGAC. Its protein is CASSATAQD. In full, the CDR3 reads CASSATAQDTQYF.

A remark on this clone: The gene names here belong to mouse. The CDR3 extends 4 residues past the end of the read, so its final part is completed from the germline J gene. This sequence joins TRBV13-1 and TRBJ1-1; D gene uncertain. CDR1 and CDR2 from the germline V gene are NSHNY and SYGAGN. The CDR3 loop spans 14 amino acids. V gave up 5 bases and J gave up 0 bases, with 11 bases separating them. The CDR3 protein is CASRITPANTEVFF. CDR3 DNA (partial): TGTGCCAGCAGAATCACACCCGCAAACACA.

This clone was picked up a small number of times. Mouse germline and gene names are used. The read comes to an end 4 residues before the CDR3 does, leaving the germline J gene to fill in the end. The V call is TRBV31, the J call TRBJ2-3; tentative D call: TRBD2 (7 bases). The CDR3 totals 16 residues. With 0 bases removed from V and 0 bases from J, the gap between germline ends came to 13 bases. Germline V lookup: CDR1 GKSSPN, CDR2 SITVG. CDR3 sequence: CAWSLGGGRSAETLYF. Incomplete CDR3 DNA: TGTGCCTGGAGTCTAGGGGGGGGAAGGAGTGCAGAA.

This clone occurred a few times. Gene and germline names: mouse. The sequenced fragment ends 4 residues before the CDR3 boundary, so the rest is inferred from the germline J gene. Additional DNA sequences in this sample encode the identical CDR3. The chain employs TRBV5 and TRBJ1-1, with D uncertain. The CDR3 sequence is 13 residues long. V shed 0 bases and J shed 1 base, with 3 bases lying between them. From germline, CDR1 is LGHNA and CDR2 YNLKQL (reference sequence). The CDR3 loop reads CASSQDKNTEVFF. Incomplete CDR3 DNA: TGTGCCAGCAGCCAAGACAAAAACACA.

This clone was observed a handful of times. Gene names and germline refer to mouse. The CDR3 end is not reached by the read, which stops 4 residues before it; the germline J gene fills it in. This sequence joins TRBV19 and TRBJ1-1, with D unclear. Germline CDR1 reads FNHDT; CDR2 reads SITEND (reference sequence). CDR3 size: 11 residues. CDR3 protein: CASSMTTEVFF. The part of the CDR3 DNA that was read is TGTGCCAGCAGTATGACAACA. Based on the CDR3 plus reference TRBV19 and TRBJ1-1, the full variable domain is GGIITQTPKFLIGQEGQKLTLKCQQNFNHDTMYWYRQDSGKGLRLIYYSITENDLQKGDLSEGYDASREKKSSFSLTVTSAQKNEMAVFLCASSMTTEVFFGKGTRLTVV.

A few counts support this clone. Genes and germline come from the mouse. Read coverage stops 4 residues before the CDR3 terminus; the germline J gene supplies the remainder. The chain couples TRBV5 to TRBJ2-7; 10 bases match TRBD2. The CDR3 covers 14 residues. The germline gives CDR1 LGHNA, CDR2 YNLKQL (reference sequence). CDR3: CASSAGTGEYEQYF. The sequenced CDR3 bases are TGTGCCAGCAGCGCCGGGACTGGGGAATAT.

This clone was counted a few times. Gene names follow the mouse nomenclature. The CDR3 extends 4 residues past the end of the read, so its final part is completed from the germline J gene. The rearrangement joins TRBV13-1 to TRBJ2-7, with 8 positions matching TRBD2. Germline loops: CDR1 NSHNY, CDR2 SYGAGN. With V trimmed by 4 bases and J by 0 bases, 6 bases remained unmatched. The CDR3 is 15 residues long. The DNA read from the CDR3 is TGTGCCAGCAGTCCTGGGGGGCCCAGCTCCTAT. Its translation: CASSPGGPSSY. The full CDR3 sequence reads CASSPGGPSSYEQYF.